This T cell receptor (beta chain) comes out of a study of blood T cells in healthy people across ages (dated by TCRdb to between 2014 and 2017). About the full investigation: In model experiments, roughly one uniquely barcoded TCR beta cDNA molecule per two T cells was captured by template switching. The study measured age-related changes in TCR beta repertoire diversity using deep sequencing normalized with unique cDNA molecular identifiers. To avoid experimental bias, donors of different ages were randomly spread across the sequencing lanes. Using the same blood draw, the study looked at two additional independent replicas of 1 million unique cDNA reads for two donors, one aged 18 to 30 and the other aged 80 or older. The donors were split into four age groups: young (average about 15 years), middle-aged (over 35), aged (roughly 60) and long-lived (82). Beyond this particular receptor, the publication reports: Bulk unsorted PBMC profiling prevented conclusive comparison of naive and antigen-experienced compartments. Donor CMV infection status was unknown, potentially confounding age-related changes in expanded clonotypes. Total diversity estimates from one million sequenced T cells were considered lower bounds and underestimates. The percentage of naive T cells measured by flow cytometry correlated strongly with observed TCR beta diversity. Compared with the aged group, the long-lived group had more naive CD4+ T cells, fewer expanded clones and increased TCR diversity, a pattern suggesting age selection. Observed TCR beta diversity per million T cells fell roughly linearly with age, and a significant reduction was already apparent by age around 36.

The V end gives up 6 bases and the J end 1 base, leaving 9 bases in the junction not matched to a gene. Taken from cysteine to phenylalanine, the CDR3 has 16 residues. Only the CDR3 part of the read is kept: 48 bases, read in frame from the first base. CDR1 and CDR2, looked up from the germline V gene, are SNHLY and FYNNEI. This clonotype turned up a few times. It lacks a known antigen. No much larger clone exists at a distance of one base, and base qualities are not known. The roughly 38 donors, aged roughly 6 to 95 years, were systemically healthy Caucasian individuals from Russia. Approximately 9.3 milliliters of peripheral blood were collected from each donor into EDTA-treated Vacutainer tubes. Ficoll-Paque density-gradient centrifugation was used to isolate PBMCs, with at least 6.5 million per sample. Total RNA was extracted from PBMCs with Trizol reagent, with at least 5 micrograms obtained per sample. For every donor, flow cytometry on a PBMC aliquot measured the percentage of naive CD45RAhigh/CD27high T cells.

Libraries were made using 5' RACE. The sequencer listed for this sample is Illumina HiSeq 2500. A second 7 to 11 cycle PCR used a sample-barcoded 5' primer and a J-beta primer mix. Each TCR beta cDNA molecule received a unique molecular identifier from a template-switch 5' adaptor carrying 12 random nucleotides. Each sample yielded at least 3 million CDR3-containing paired-end reads. All of the RNA was converted into first-strand cDNA using the Mint cDNA synthesis kit, with a TRBC-specific oligonucleotide serving as the primer. All cDNA was treated with uracil-DNA glycosylase and then went through a first 18-cycle PCR with the universal primers M1SS and BC2_uni_R. The original methods were these. Normalization of each sample was performed by random selection of 1 million high-quality reads, each carrying a distinct molecular identifier. Instead of being binned into consensus sequences, reads with shared molecular identifiers were discarded. MiTCR, set to a Q25 quality threshold and the strictest error-elimination algorithm, was used for CDR3 identification, clonotype clustering and error correction. Lower-bound total TCR beta diversity was estimated with a nonparametric unseen species model using Euler transformation. Using fastp trimming at Q25 and MiXCR clonotype assembly, TCRdb reanalyzed the public sequencing data and kept in-frame beta chains. Rows with a matching CDR3 protein are joined into one entry that keeps the most common DNA and genes. It is TCRdb's table, rather than the study itself, that gives the V and J calls and clone size. Recorded for this sample are over a million distinct CDR3 sequences; around 59% of them occurred a single time. 6.5% to 8.5% of the sample rests with the top ten.

Material for sequencing was blood. The receptor was derived from a man between 18 and 35 years old in good health. This sequence uses TRBV2 and TRBJ2-3; 8 of the junction bases match TRBD2. Read as DNA, the sequence is TGTGCCAGCAGAAGCGACGGGAGGGCCGGCACAGATACGCAGTATTTT. This yields the protein CASRSDGRAGTDTQYF. Supplemented by the reference TRBV2 and TRBJ2-3 proteins around the CDR3, the complete variable domain is EPEVTQTPSHQVTQMGQEVILRCVPISNHLYFYWYRQILGQKVEFLVSFYNNEISEKSEIFDDQFSVERPDGSNFTLKIRSTKLEDSAMYFCASRSDGRAGTDTQYFGPGTRLTVL.